These 26 T cell receptor beta chains were all obtained from the same sample, sequenced in a study of regulatory T cells in long-lasting Graves disease. Construction of TCR beta libraries relied on iRepertoire HTBI primers and on Arm-PCR targeting CDR3 regions. TCRdb redid the calling of the multiplex PCR reads with MiXCR, one entry per CDR3 protein. The data contain approximately 400,000 distinct CDR3 sequences, less than 20% of them singletons. As for time point: newly diagnosed GD, antithyroid drugs for less than 3 months. From RNA extracted from PBMCs, the TCR library was made. The input for sequencing was peripheral blood mononuclear cells (PBMCs), taken at new diagnosis, from a patient treated with antithyroid drugs. The receptors come from a female donor with Graves disease.

Points on this clonotype: A read error is the likely source, as a far larger clone sits one nucleotide away. The chain links TRBV20-1 to TRBJ2-1, with TRBD1 matching over 9 bases. Trimming at V came to 1 base and at J to 10 bases, leaving 17 bases not matched to a gene. Germline V gives CDR1 DFQATT, CDR2 SNEGSKA (reference sequence). The CDR3 has 17 residues. The CDR3 sequence: CSARGLPGQGVGGEQFF. CDR3 nucleotides: TGCAGTGCTAGAGGTCTTCCGGGACAGGGTGTTGGGGGCGAGCAGTTCTTC.

This clonotype has at least ten counts. This chain links TRBV10-3 with TRBJ1-1; D is perhaps TRBD1 (6 bases). The V gene's germline CDR1 is ENHRY and CDR2 SYGVKD. The CDR3 extends over 14 amino acids. Deletions cut 2 bases from V and 4 bases from J, with 11 bases between. The CDR3 bases are TGTGCCATCAGTGAGGGCAGGGGAGTCACTGAAGCTTTCTTT. This translates into CAISEGRGVTEAFF.

A word on this clonotype: This clone may be a read error of a much larger clone one base away. V usage is TRBV7-9 and J usage is TRBJ2-7; the D gene could be TRBD1 or TRBD2 (6 bases each). Per the germline V gene, CDR1 is SEHNR and CDR2 is FQNEAQ (reference sequence). The CDR3 length is 15 residues. V lost 4 bases and J lost 5, with 18 bases in between. CDR3 DNA sequence: TGTGCCAGCAGCTCAGGGGACTCCCCTGGCCACGAGCAGTACTTC. Encoded protein: CASSSGDSPGHEQYF.

This clonotype has at least ten counts. V gene TRBV6-2 or TRBV6-3 combines with J gene TRBJ2-5; TRBD1 aligns across 10 bases. The CDR3 consists of 16 residues. CDR1 and CDR2 (germline): MNHEY, SVGEGT. V lost 2 bases and J lost 6; bases outside the gene matches: 9. In nucleotides, the CDR3 is TGTGCCAGCAGTTACGGCATTCGGACAGGGGGAAAGACCCAGTACTTC. Its protein is CASSYGIRTGGKTQYF.

This chain connects TRBV7-6 to TRBJ1-1; D remains unclear. This CDR3 spans 12 amino acids. The V gene's germline CDR1 is SGHVS and CDR2 FNYEAQ. The ends were cut back, 5 bases at V and 6 bases at J, with 10 bases in the middle. The CDR3 sequence is CASSAKLAEAFF. DNA of the CDR3: TGTGCCAGCAGCGCTAAGCTAGCTGAAGCTTTCTTT.

In its sample, this clonotype was seen a few times. This chain joins TRBV3-1 and TRBJ2-1; possible D gene TRBD2, 5 bases. Deletions cut 4 bases from V and 4 bases from J, with 14 bases between. The CDR3 contains 15 residues. Germline lookup yields CDR1 LGHDT and CDR2 YNNKEL (reference sequence). CDR3 protein: CASSPGVARYNEQFF. CDR3 bases: TGTGCCAGCAGCCCCGGGGTAGCGCGATACAATGAGCAGTTCTTC.

About this clonotype: A much larger clone differs from this one at a single base, so this may be a read error. V and J are TRBV28 and TRBJ2-1; 11 nucleotides agree with TRBD2. The end of the DNA fits TRBJ2-5 better, so the J call may be wrong. This CDR3 has 15 residues. Germline V gives CDR1 MDHEN, CDR2 SYDVKM. The CDR3 region is CASSSLAGVSEAQYF. As DNA, the CDR3 is TGTGCCAGCAGTTCACTAGCGGGAGTTTCTGAGGCCCAGTACTTC.

This clonotype appeared many times. The chain links TRBV6-9 to TRBJ2-5; no reliable D call. Trimming pared 4 bases from V and 4 bases from J, leaving 16 bases between. CDR3 length equals 15 residues. Germline assignment: CDR1 MNHGY and CDR2 SVAAGI. In DNA form, the CDR3 reads TGTGCCAGCAGTTCAAGACTGGGGATCCGAGAGACCCAGTACTTC. This sequence encodes CASSSRLGIRETQYF.

The rearrangement joins TRBV29-1 to TRBJ1-1, with a tentative D call TRBD1 (5 bases). From germline, CDR1 is SQVTM and CDR2 ANQGSEA. The CDR3 is 14 residues long. V lost 6 bases and J 1 base, leaving 15 bases between the germline ends. The CDR3 coding sequence is TGCAGCGTGCTGGGACTGGGGGGGAACACTGAAGCTTTCTTT. Protein product: CSVLGLGGNTEAFF.

This clonotype was counted ten times or more. V is TRBV6-2 or TRBV6-3 and J is TRBJ1-2; D is unresolved. The germline CDR1 and CDR2 sequences are MNHEY and SVGEGT. Trimming pared 5 bases from V and 5 bases from J, leaving 21 bases between. The length of the CDR3 is 16 residues. The CDR3 loop is CASSPEPWKGRYGYTF. The CDR3 region has the DNA TGTGCCAGCAGTCCCGAGCCCTGGAAAGGCAGATATGGCTACACCTTC.

Ten or more counts support this clonotype. The V call is TRBV9, the J call TRBJ2-1; D might be TRBD2 (7 bases). This CDR3 is 16 amino acids long. Trimming took 1 base from V and 4 from J, leaving 15 bases between them. Germline loops: CDR1 SGDLS, CDR2 YYNGEE. CDR3 coding DNA: TGTGCCAGCAGCGTAACGGGGGGCCAAAAGTACAATGAGCAGTTCTTC. This encodes CASSVTGGQKYNEQFF.

To note about this clonotype: A much larger clone lies a single base off, so this may be a read error. The chain recombines TRBV12-3 or TRBV12-4 with TRBJ1-2; the D is unclear. V was shortened by 2 bases and J by 1 base, with 5 bases between the two germline ends. The CDR3 runs 13 residues. CDR3 nucleotides: TGTGCCAGCAGTTTAAACATTAACTATGGCTACACCTTC. This encodes CASSLNINYGYTF.

This clonotype was seen many times. The chain has TRBV28 and TRBJ2-3; D is possibly TRBD1 (5 bases). The germline V gene encodes CDR1 MDHEN and CDR2 SYDVKM. Trimming removed 1 base at V and 1 base at J, with 15 bases between. The CDR3 runs 17 residues. This CDR3 is CASSLFPGQHRTDTQYF. The CDR3 DNA is TGTGCCAGCAGTTTATTTCCAGGGCAACATCGCACAGATACGCAGTATTTT.

This clonotype showed up many times. This chain connects TRBV18 to TRBJ1-5; TRBD1 aligns across 8 bases. The CDR3 runs to 15 residues. Trimming removed 2 bases from V and 5 bases from J; junction bases left unmatched: 5. CDR1 is KGHSH, CDR2 LQKENI, per germline. The CDR3 DNA is TGTGCCAGCTCACCAACCGGGACAGGCGATCAGCCCCAGCATTTT. Translated, it gives CASSPTGTGDQPQHF.

This clonotype was counted many times. The gene calls are TRBV7-9 and TRBJ2-3; TRBD2 matches 8 bases. V shed 5 bases and J 2 bases; nucleotides not matched to a gene: 9. Germline V lookup: CDR1 SEHNR, CDR2 FQNEAQ (reference sequence). The CDR3 covers 16 residues. The CDR3 nucleotides are TGTGCCAGCAGCGAACCTAGCGGGCAGTCCACAGATACGCAGTATTTT. Translation gives CASSEPSGQSTDTQYF. Variable domain in full (rest from reference TRBV7-9 and TRBJ2-3): DTGVSQNPRHKITKRGQNVTFRCDPISEHNRLYWYRQTLGQGPEFLTYFQNEAQLEKSRLLSDRFSAERPKGSFSTLEIQRTEQGDSAMYLCASSEPSGQSTDTQYFGPGTRLTVL.

This clonotype has a count of ten or more. CDR3 in amino acids: CASSQGWRGVGDTQYF. The CDR3 nucleotides read TGTGCCAGCAGCCAAGGTTGGAGGGGAGTAGGAGATACGCAGTATTTT. The rearrangement joins TRBV3-1 to TRBJ2-3; perhaps TRBD2 as D (6 bases). Trimming stripped 1 base from V and 5 bases from J, with 16 bases between. Germline V lookup: CDR1 LGHDT, CDR2 YNNKEL (reference sequence). CDR3 length equals 16 residues.

This clonotype occurred a few times. J is TRBJ2-5 and V is TRBV12-3 or TRBV12-4; D possibly corresponds to TRBD2 (5 bases). Trimming took 7 bases from V and 5 from J, leaving 11 bases between them. The CDR3 runs 12 residues. The CDR3 protein is CASTPTGETQYF. CDR3 DNA: TGTGCCAGCACCCCGACGGGGGAGACCCAGTACTTC.

The CDR3 spells CASSFSPYEQYF. The CDR3 DNA reads TGTGCCAGCAGCTTTTCCCCCTACGAGCAGTACTTC. The V gene is TRBV11-1, the J gene TRBJ2-7, with D unclear. V lost 3 bases and J lost 2, with 5 bases in between. Germline V gene data show CDR1 as SGHAT and CDR2 as FQDESV (reference sequence). The CDR3 loop spans 12 amino acids.

This chain joins TRBV2 and TRBJ2-1, with TRBD1 matching 9 bases. There are 13 residues in the CDR3. CDR1 and CDR2 (germline): SNHLY, FYNNEI. Trimming took 6 bases from V and 5 from J; bases not matched to a gene: 2. CDR3 in amino acids: CASRQGANNEQFF. DNA of the CDR3: TGTGCCAGCAGACAGGGGGCGAACAATGAGCAGTTCTTC.

A note on this clonotype: A much larger clonotype is one base distant, so this may be a read error. The chain joins TRBV6-2 or TRBV6-3 to TRBJ2-3, with 9 bases that match TRBD2. The CDR3 has 16 residues. CDR1 is MNHEY and CDR2 is SVGEGT in the germline V gene. V lost 10 bases and J lost 2; bases outside the gene matches: 13. CDR3 region: CANRELTSGYTDTQYF. The CDR3 region has the DNA TGTGCCAACAGAGAATTGACTAGCGGATACACAGATACGCAGTATTTT.

This clonotype has ten or more counts. This chain links TRBV24-1 with TRBJ2-1; 10 bases are a match to TRBD2. The CDR3 length is 17 residues. V shed 4 bases, J shed 2 bases, and the junction held 7 bases outside the gene matches. The germline CDR1 and CDR2 sequences are KGHDR and SFDVKD. The CDR3 loop reads CATSDPTGTSAYNEQFF. CDR3 nucleotide sequence: TGTGCCACCAGTGACCCGACCGGGACTAGCGCCTACAATGAGCAGTTCTTC.

This clonotype was seen only a few times. The V and J genes are TRBV3-1 and TRBJ2-1; TRBD2 matches at 15 bases. Germline CDR1 LGHDT, CDR2 YNNKEL (reference sequence). Trimming removed 0 bases from V and 4 bases from J; junction bases left unmatched: 7. The CDR3 covers 19 residues. CDR3 protein: CASSQEPGLAGGSYNEQFF. DNA for the CDR3: TGTGCCAGCAGCCAAGAACCGGGACTAGCGGGAGGATCGTACAATGAGCAGTTCTTC.

The chain combines TRBV20-1 with TRBJ1-6, with 9 bases matching TRBD1. With 6 bases clipped from V and 5 bases from J, the junction kept 5 bases outside the gene matches. Germline V gene sequence: CDR1 DFQATT, CDR2 SNEGSKA (reference sequence). The CDR3 loop spans 14 amino acids. CDR3 amino acids: CSAKQGADNSPLHF. The CDR3 nucleotides are TGCAGTGCGAAACAGGGGGCGGATAATTCACCCCTCCACTTT.

This clonotype was seen a few times. A much larger clone differs by one base, so this may be a read error. This chain uses TRBV20-1 with TRBJ2-7, with 12 bases fitting TRBD2. This CDR3 region has 15 residues. J lost 7 bases, V lost 6 bases, and 13 bases had no gene match. Germline values: CDR1 DFQATT, CDR2 SNEGSKA (reference sequence). The CDR3 nucleotides read TGCAGTGCCTATTCTAGCGGGGGGGCCTACAATGAGCAGTACTTC. Residues: CSAYSSGGAYNEQYF.

This clonotype showed up many times. This sequence joins TRBV19 and TRBJ1-1, with D perhaps matching TRBD1 (5 bases). Trimming took off 5 bases at V and 0 bases at J, with 16 bases between the two ends. The CDR3 extends over 16 amino acids. Germline assignment: CDR1 LNHDA and CDR2 SQIVND (reference sequence). CDR3 sequence reads: CASSYFPPGMNTEAFF. The CDR3, as DNA: TGTGCCAGTAGTTACTTCCCGCCAGGGATGAACACTGAAGCTTTCTTT.

A few counts support this clonotype. The genes are TRBV5-1 and TRBJ2-1; possibly TRBD1 for D (7 bases). V was clipped by 6 bases and J by 3 bases, with 13 bases between them. The CDR3 totals 14 residues. The germline V gene has CDR1 SGHRS and CDR2 YFSETQ. The DNA of the CDR3 is TGCGCCAGCACCCCAGGGGGGTTCTACAATGAGCAGTTCTTC. Protein sequence: CASTPGGFYNEQFF.